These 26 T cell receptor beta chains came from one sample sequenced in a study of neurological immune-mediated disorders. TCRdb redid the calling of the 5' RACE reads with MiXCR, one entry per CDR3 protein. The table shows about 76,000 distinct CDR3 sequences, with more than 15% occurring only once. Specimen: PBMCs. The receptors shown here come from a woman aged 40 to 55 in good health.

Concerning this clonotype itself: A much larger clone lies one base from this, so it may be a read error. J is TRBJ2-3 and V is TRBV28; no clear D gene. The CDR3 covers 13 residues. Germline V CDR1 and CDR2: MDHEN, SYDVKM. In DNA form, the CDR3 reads TGTGCCATCAGTCGGTCGGCAACAGATACGCAGTATTTT. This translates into CAISRSATDTQYF.

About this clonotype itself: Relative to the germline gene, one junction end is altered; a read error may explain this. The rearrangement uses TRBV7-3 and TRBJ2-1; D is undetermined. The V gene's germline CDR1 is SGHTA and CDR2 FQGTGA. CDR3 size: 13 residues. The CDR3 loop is CASSLGSYNEQVF. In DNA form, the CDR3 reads TGTGCGAGCAGCTTAGGTTCCTACAATGAGCAGGTCTTC.

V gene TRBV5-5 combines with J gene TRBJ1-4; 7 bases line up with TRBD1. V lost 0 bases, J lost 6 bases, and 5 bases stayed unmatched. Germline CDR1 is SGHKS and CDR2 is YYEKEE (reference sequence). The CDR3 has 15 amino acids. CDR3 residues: CASSLAGQIDEKLFF. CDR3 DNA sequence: TGTGCCAGCAGCTTGGCGGGACAGATAGATGAAAAACTGTTTTTT.

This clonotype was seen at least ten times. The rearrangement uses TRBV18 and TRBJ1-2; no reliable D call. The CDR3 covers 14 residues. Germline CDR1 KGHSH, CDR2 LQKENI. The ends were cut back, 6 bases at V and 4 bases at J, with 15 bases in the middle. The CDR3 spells CASSLEDGRYGYTF. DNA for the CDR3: TGTGCCAGCTCCCTCGAGGACGGCCGCTATGGCTACACCTTC.

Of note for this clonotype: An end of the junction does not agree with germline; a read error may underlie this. CDR3 in DNA: TGTGCCAGCAGATTAGTGGTGGAGAGCACTGAAGCTTTCTTT. The encoded protein is CASRLVVESTEAFF. J is TRBJ1-1 and V is TRBV7-2; D unclear. This CDR3 comprises 14 residues. Per germline, CDR1 SGHTA and CDR2 FQGNSA.

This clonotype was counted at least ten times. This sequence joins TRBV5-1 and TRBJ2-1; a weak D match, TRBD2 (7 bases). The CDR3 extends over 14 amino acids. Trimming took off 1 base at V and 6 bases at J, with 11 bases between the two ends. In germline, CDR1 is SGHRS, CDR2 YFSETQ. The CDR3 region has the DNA TGCGCCAGCAGCTTGCCGGGGGGCGGCAATGAGCAGTTCTTC. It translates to CASSLPGGGNEQFF.

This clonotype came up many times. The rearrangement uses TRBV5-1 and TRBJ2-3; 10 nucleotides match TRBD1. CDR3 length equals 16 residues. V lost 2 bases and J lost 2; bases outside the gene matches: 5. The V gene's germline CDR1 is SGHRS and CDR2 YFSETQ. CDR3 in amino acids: CASSFTGTGATDTQYF. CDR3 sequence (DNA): TGCGCCAGCAGCTTCACCGGGACAGGGGCCACAGATACGCAGTATTTT.

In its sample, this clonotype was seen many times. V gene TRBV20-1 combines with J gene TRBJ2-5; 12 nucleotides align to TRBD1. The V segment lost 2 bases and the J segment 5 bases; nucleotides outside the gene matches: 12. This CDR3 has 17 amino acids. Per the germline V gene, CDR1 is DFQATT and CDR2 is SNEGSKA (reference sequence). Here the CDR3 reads CSARSSGTGGARETQYF. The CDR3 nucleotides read TGCAGTGCTAGATCCTCCGGGACAGGGGGCGCACGGGAGACCCAGTACTTC.

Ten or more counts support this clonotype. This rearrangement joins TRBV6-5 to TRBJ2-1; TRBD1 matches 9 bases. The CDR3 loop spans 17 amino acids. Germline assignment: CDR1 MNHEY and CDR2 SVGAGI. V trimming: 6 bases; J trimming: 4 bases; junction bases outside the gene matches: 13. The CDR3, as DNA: TGTGCCAGCAGCCCTTGGACAGGGGCCACGACTTACAATGAGCAGTTCTTC. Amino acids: CASSPWTGATTYNEQFF.

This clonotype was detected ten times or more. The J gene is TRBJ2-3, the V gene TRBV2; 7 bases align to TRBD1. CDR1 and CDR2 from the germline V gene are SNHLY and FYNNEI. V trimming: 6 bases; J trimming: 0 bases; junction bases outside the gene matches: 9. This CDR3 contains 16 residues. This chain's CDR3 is CASRADRAASTDTQYF. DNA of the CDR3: TGTGCCAGCAGAGCTGACAGGGCCGCTAGCACAGATACGCAGTATTTT.

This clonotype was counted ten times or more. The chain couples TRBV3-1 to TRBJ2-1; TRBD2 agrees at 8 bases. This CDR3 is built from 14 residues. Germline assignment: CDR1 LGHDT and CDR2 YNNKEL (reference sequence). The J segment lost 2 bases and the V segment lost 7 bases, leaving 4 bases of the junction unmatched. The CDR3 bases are TGTGCCAGCACCCCGGGGGGGGCCTACAATGAGCAGTTCTTC. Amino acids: CASTPGGAYNEQFF.

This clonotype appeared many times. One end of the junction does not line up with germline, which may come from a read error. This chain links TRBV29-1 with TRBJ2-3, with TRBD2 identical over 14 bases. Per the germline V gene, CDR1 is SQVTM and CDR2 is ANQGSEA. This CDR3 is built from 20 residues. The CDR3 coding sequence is TGCAGCGTTCAAACGGGGACCGGGACATTGCGACTAGCGGGGGGGCGAGAATCCCAATTT. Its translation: CSVQTGTGTLRLAGGRESQF.

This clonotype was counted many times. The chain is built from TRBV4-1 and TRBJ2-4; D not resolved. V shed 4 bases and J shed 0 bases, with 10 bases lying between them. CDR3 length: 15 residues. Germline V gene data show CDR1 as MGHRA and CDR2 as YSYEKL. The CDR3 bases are TGCGCCAGCAGCCGCATCCTGGGAGCCAAAAACATTCAGTACTTC. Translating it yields CASSRILGAKNIQYF.

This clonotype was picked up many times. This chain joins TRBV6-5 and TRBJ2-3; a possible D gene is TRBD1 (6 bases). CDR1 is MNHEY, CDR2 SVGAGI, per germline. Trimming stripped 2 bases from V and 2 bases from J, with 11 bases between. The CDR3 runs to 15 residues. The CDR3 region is CASSYLGATTDTQYF. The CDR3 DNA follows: TGTGCCAGCAGTTACCTGGGGGCGACCACAGATACGCAGTATTTT.

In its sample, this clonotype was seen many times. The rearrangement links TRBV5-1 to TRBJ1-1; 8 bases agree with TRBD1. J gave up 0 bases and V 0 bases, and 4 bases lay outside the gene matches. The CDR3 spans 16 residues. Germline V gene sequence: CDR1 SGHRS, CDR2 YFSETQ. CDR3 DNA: TGCGCCAGCAGCTTGGGGGGGACAGGTATGAACACTGAAGCTTTCTTT. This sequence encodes CASSLGGTGMNTEAFF.

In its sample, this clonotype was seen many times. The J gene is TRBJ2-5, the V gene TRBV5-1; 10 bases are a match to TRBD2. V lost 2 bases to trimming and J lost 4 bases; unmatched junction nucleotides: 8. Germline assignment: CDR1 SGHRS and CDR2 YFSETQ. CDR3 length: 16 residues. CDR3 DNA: TGCGCCAGCAGCTTAGAAAGCGGGGGGGCCCGAGAGACCCAGTACTTC. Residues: CASSLESGGARETQYF. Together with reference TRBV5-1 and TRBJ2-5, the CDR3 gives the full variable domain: KAGVTQTPRYLIKTRGQQVTLSCSPISGHRSVSWYQQTPGQGLQFLFEYFSETQRNKGNFPGRFSGRQFSNSRSEMNVSTLELGDSALYLCASSLESGGARETQYFGPGTRLLVL.

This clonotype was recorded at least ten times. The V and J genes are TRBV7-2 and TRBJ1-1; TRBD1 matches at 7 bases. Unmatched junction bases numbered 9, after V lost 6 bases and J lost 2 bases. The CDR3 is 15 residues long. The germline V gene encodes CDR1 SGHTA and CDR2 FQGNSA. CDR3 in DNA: TGTGCCAGCAGAGGATCCGGGACAGACAACACTGAAGCTTTCTTT. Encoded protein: CASRGSGTDNTEAFF.

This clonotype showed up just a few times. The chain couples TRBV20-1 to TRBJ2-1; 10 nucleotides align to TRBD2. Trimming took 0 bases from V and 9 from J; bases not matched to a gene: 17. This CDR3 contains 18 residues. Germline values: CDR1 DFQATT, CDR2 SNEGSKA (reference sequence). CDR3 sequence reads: CSARDLVSGRPGGFEQFF. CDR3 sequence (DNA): TGCAGTGCTAGAGATCTAGTTAGCGGGAGGCCCGGGGGGTTTGAGCAGTTCTTC.

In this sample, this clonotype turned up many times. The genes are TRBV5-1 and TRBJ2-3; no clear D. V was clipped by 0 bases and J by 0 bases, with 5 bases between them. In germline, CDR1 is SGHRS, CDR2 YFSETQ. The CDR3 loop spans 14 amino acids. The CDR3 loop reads CASSLGASTDTQYF. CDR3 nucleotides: TGCGCCAGCAGCTTGGGGGCTAGCACAGATACGCAGTATTTT.

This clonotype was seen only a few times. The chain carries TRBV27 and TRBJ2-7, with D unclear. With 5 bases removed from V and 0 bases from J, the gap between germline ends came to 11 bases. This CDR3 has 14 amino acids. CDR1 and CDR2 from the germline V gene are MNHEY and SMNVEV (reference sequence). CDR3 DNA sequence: TGTGCCAGCAGTCTAGGTGGTAGCTCCTACGAGCAGTACTTC. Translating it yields CASSLGGSSYEQYF.

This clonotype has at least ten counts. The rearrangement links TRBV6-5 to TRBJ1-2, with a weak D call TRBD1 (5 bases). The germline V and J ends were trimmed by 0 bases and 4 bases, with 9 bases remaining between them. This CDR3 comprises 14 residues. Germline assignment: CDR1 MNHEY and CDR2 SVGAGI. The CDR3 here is CASSYSGDPYGYTF. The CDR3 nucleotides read TGTGCCAGCAGTTACTCGGGGGACCCCTATGGCTACACCTTC.

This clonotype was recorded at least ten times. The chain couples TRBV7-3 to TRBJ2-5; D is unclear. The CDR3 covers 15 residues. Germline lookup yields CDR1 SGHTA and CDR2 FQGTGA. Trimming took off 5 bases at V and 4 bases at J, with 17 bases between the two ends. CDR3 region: CASSLGPSARETQYF. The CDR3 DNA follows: TGTGCCAGCAGCCTCGGGCCTTCCGCCAGAGAGACCCAGTACTTC. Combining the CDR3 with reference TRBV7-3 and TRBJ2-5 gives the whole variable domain GAGVSQTPSNKVTEKGKYVELRCDPISGHTALYWYRQSLGQGPEFLIYFQGTGAADDSGLPNDRFFAVRPEGSVSTLKIQRTERGDSAVYLCASSLGPSARETQYFGPGTRLLVL.

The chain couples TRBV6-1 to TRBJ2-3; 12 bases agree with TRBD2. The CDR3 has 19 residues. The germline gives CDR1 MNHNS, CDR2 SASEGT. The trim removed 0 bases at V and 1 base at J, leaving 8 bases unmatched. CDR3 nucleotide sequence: TGTGCCAGCAGTGAAGCTTTCCTAGCGGGGGGGCCGGGCACAGATACGCAGTATTTT. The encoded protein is CASSEAFLAGGPGTDTQYF.

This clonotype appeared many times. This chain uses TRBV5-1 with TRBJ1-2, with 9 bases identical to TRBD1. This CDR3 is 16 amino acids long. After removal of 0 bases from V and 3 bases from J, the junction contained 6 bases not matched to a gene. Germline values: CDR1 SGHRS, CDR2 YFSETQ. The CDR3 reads CASSLAGTGWDYGYTF. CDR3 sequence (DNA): TGCGCCAGCAGCTTGGCCGGGACAGGGTGGGACTATGGCTACACCTTC.

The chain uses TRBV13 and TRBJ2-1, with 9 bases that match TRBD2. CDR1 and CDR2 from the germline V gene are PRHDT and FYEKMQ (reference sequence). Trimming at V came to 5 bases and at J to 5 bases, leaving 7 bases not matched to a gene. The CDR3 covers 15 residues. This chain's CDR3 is CASSKPSGANNEQFF. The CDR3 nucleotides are TGTGCCAGCAGCAAACCTAGCGGGGCTAACAATGAGCAGTTCTTC.

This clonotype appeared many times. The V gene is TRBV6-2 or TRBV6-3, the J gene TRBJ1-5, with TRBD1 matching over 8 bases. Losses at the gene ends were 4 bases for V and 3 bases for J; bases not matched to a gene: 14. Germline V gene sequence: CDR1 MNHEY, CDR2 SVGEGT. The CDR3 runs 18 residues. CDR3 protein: CASSSTLGQVLFNQPQHF. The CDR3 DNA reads TGTGCCAGCAGTTCTACCCTGGGACAGGTCCTCTTCAATCAGCCCCAGCATTTT.